A single sample gave rise to the 2 T cell receptor beta chains below, sequenced in a study of blood T cell repertoires in COVID-19. Data came from immunoSEQ multiplex PCR; TCRdb stores just in-frame clones and leaves some out. The sample yields 250,000 or so clones, 75% to 90% seen once. Sequenced: peripheral blood. The receptors were gathered from a woman aged 25 to 39 with active or convalescent COVID-19.

The chain couples TRBV29-1 to TRBJ2-7, with a weak D call TRBD2 (6 bases). V was shortened by 5 bases and J by 0 bases, with 11 bases between the two germline ends. Germline-derived CDR1 and CDR2 are SQVTM and ANQGSEA. This CDR3 comprises 13 residues. CDR3 nucleotide sequence: TGCAGCGTTCGGGGGACCCTCTCCTACGAGCAGTACTTC. Translation: CSVRGTLSYEQYF.

The chain uses TRBV3-1 (or the pseudogene TRBV3-2) and TRBJ1-1; D gene ambiguous. Germline V gives CDR1 LGHDT, CDR2 YNNKEL (reference sequence). CDR3 length: 11 residues. V lost 1 base and J lost 11, with 8 bases in between. The CDR3 loop is CASSQGISAFF. The CDR3 nucleotides read TGTGCCAGCAGCCAAGGTATCTCGGCTTTCTTT.